This T cell receptor (beta chain) was recorded in a study of CD8+ T cells in alopecia areata. General study points: Affected scalp, especially in alopecia totalis/universalis, had a higher clonality than normal scalp did. In scalp samples, resident alphabeta T cells of normal skin are also sequenced.

As the sequencing template, cDNA was produced by extracting RNA and reverse transcribing it. Using immunoSEQ multiplex PCR, the repertoire was profiled, and TCRdb retains in-frame clones only, with some absent. The sample lists under 300,000 clones, 67% occurring once. Patients with alopecia areata provided lesional scalp punch biopsies as well as peripheral blood. PBMC-derived CD4+ and CD8+ T cells were sorted. This CDR3 is 15 amino acids long. V lost 1 base to trimming and J lost 4 bases, with 10 bases between them. The germline V gene has CDR1 MGHRA and CDR2 YSYEKL. To note about this clone: Its antigen is unknown.

The sample in question was CD4+ T cells sorted from blood, obtained at week 0. The chain couples TRBV4-1 to TRBJ2-2; D call uncertain. The clonotype originates from a human donor with alopecia areata. CDR3 in amino acids: CASSQAGVSTGELFF. In nucleotides, the CDR3 is TGCGCCAGCAGCCAAGCTGGAGTGAGCACCGGGGAGCTGTTTTTT.